This record looks at one T cell receptor (beta chain) sequence and its context. The CDR3 runs to 12 residues. Germline CDR1 GTSNPN, CDR2 SVGIG (reference sequence). The V end lost 4 bases, the J end lost 7 bases, and 13 bases lay between the germline ends. These data are taken from a study of blood T cell repertoires in COVID-19. TCRdb's copy holds only in-frame clones and misses some; the assay was immunoSEQ multiplex PCR. The profile covers 250,000 or so clones, with 86% appearing a single time and around 9% taken by the ten largest. This rearrangement joins TRBV30 to TRBJ1-2; D uncertain. The source is a man aged 35 to 55 with active or convalescent COVID-19. Sequenced: peripheral blood. CDR3 loop: CAWKTGVSGYTF. The CDR3 DNA reads as TGTGCCTGGAAGACTGGTGTTTCTGGCTACACCTTC. Full variable domain (rest looked up from reference TRBV30 and TRBJ1-2): SQTIHQWPATLVQPVGSPLSLECTVEGTSNPNLYWYRQAAGRGLQLLFYSVGIGQISSEVPQNLSASRPQDRQFILSSKKLLLSDSGFYLCAWKTGVSGYTFGSGTRLTVV.